One sample yielded the 27 T cell receptor beta chains listed below, sequenced in a study of regulatory T cells in long-lasting Graves disease. The time point denotes: newly diagnosed GD, antithyroid drugs for less than 3 months. There was RNA extracted from PBMCs, and the TCR library was made from it. Through Arm-PCR of CDR3 regions and iRepertoire HTBI primers, TCR beta libraries were built. TCRdb analysed the multiplex PCR reads with MiXCR anew, one entry per CDR3 protein. Of about 520,000 distinct CDR3 sequences in the sample, around 13% were seen once. The same sample was also used in a study of T cells in Graves' hyperthyroidism and ophthalmopathy.

Sequenced here: peripheral blood mononuclear cells (PBMCs), sampled at new diagnosis, from a patient treated with antithyroid drugs. These receptors were taken from a woman aged 25 to 39 with Graves disease.

The sample holds many counts of this clonotype. The chain couples TRBV11-3 to TRBJ1-2; no clear D. The V gene's germline CDR1 is SGHNT and CDR2 YENEEA. V was pared by 7 bases and J by 8 bases, with 14 bases between. The CDR3 is made up of 12 amino acids. The CDR3 DNA reads as TGTGCCAGCACGGGCCAAGGGCGCGGCTACACCTTC. It yields the protein CASTGQGRGYTF.

This clonotype was counted many times. CDR3 loop: CASSLGLVGPETQYF. CDR3 nucleotide sequence: TGTGCCAGCAGTTTGGGACTAGTAGGACCAGAGACCCAGTACTTC. This chain joins TRBV12-3 or TRBV12-4 and TRBJ2-5, with 8 bases identical to TRBD2. The length of the CDR3 is 15 residues. Germline trimming cut 3 bases from V and 4 bases from J; bases unmatched to any gene: 7.

Details on this clonotype: A much larger clonotype is one base distant, so this may be a read error. CDR3 bases: TGTGCCAGCACCTTTGGACCGAACACTGAAGCTTTCTTT. Translating it yields CASTFGPNTEAFF. The rearrangement links TRBV7-7 to TRBJ1-1; D is undetermined. The CDR3 is 13 residues long. V gave up 7 bases and J gave up 1 base, with 10 bases separating them. CDR1 is SSHAT and CDR2 is FNYEAQ in the germline V gene (reference sequence).

This clonotype appeared many times. The chain is built from TRBV12-3 or TRBV12-4 and TRBJ2-2, with D uncertain. The ends were cut back, 6 bases at V and 1 base at J, with 18 bases in the middle. The CDR3 length is 17 residues. The CDR3 nucleotides are TGTGCCAGCAGCCGCCCCCGCGTAGGAGAGAACACCGGGGAGCTGTTTTTT. This gives the protein CASSRPRVGENTGELFF.

At least ten counts were recorded for this clonotype. CDR3 nucleotides: TGTGCCGCAGGCGGACAGGGAAGAGAGAATGAGCAGTTCTTC. Encoded protein: CAAGGQGRENEQFF. The V and J genes are TRBV3-1 and TRBJ2-1; 8 nucleotides line up with TRBD1. The germline V gene encodes CDR1 LGHDT and CDR2 YNNKEL (reference sequence). After removal of 11 bases from V and 7 bases from J, the junction contained 13 bases not matched to a gene. The CDR3 runs to 14 residues.

This sequence joins TRBV7-8 and TRBJ1-1; no definite D call. From germline, CDR1 is SGHVS and CDR2 FQNEAQ. Between the trimmed V and J ends, which lost 2 bases and 2 bases, there was a span of 15 bases. This CDR3 is 16 amino acids long. The CDR3 region has the DNA TGTGCCAGCAGCTTATCCCCCCAACTCCGAAACACTGAAGCTTTCTTT. This codes for CASSLSPQLRNTEAFF.

In this sample, this clonotype turned up many times. The genes are TRBV6-5 and TRBJ2-1; 7 bases agree with TRBD2. Germline trimming cut 4 bases from V and 4 bases from J; bases unmatched to any gene: 19. The CDR3 runs 19 residues. CDR1 and CDR2 (germline): MNHEY, SVGAGI. Written as DNA, the CDR3 is TGTGCCAGCAGTTCGAGACACAGACCAGCGGGAAATCGGTACAATGAGCAGTTCTTC. Protein: CASSSRHRPAGNRYNEQFF.

Many counts were recorded for this clonotype. The chain employs TRBV3-1 and TRBJ2-3; weak D call: TRBD2 (5 bases). V shed 3 bases and J shed 6 bases, with 10 bases lying between them. The CDR3 consists of 13 residues. In germline, CDR1 is LGHDT, CDR2 YNNKEL (reference sequence). CDR3 sequence reads: CASSQLLEDTQYF. The DNA of the CDR3 is TGTGCCAGCAGCCAGTTACTAGAGGATACGCAGTATTTT.

This clonotype was detected many times. The chain joins TRBV20-1 to TRBJ1-1; D is uncertain. Germline CDR1 reads DFQATT; CDR2 reads SNEGSKA (reference sequence). The CDR3 covers 12 residues. Trimming cost V 3 bases and J 4 bases, with 9 bases left between them. CDR3 sequence: CSASNWVTEAFF. The CDR3 DNA reads TGCAGTGCTAGCAATTGGGTCACTGAAGCTTTCTTT.

This clonotype came up once. The CDR3 is CASSTRTGGDTQYF. The CDR3 region has the DNA TGTGCCAGCAGCACCAGGACAGGTGGGGATACGCAGTATTTT. The rearrangement links TRBV11-1 to TRBJ2-3; 7 bases map to TRBD1. The V gene end was trimmed by 5 bases and the J gene end by 6 bases; junction bases not matched to a gene: 8. The CDR3 totals 14 residues. The germline CDR1 and CDR2 sequences are SGHAT and FQDESV (reference sequence).

This clonotype was counted between two and nine times. The chain combines TRBV13 with TRBJ2-2; D unresolved. CDR1 is PRHDT, CDR2 FYEKMQ, per germline (reference sequence). V was trimmed by 1 base and J by 10 bases, leaving 10 bases between them. The CDR3 loop spans 13 amino acids. CDR3: CASSLEGYQELFF. The CDR3 DNA is TGTGCCAGCAGCTTAGAAGGCTACCAGGAGCTGTTTTTT. The complete variable domain, with remaining parts taken from reference TRBV13 and TRBJ2-2, reads AAGVIQSPRHLIKEKRETATLKCYPIPRHDTVYWYQQGPGQDPQFLISFYEKMQSDKGSIPDRFSAQQFSDYHSELNMSSLELGDSALYFCASSLEGYQELFFGEGSRLTVL.

This clonotype was observed at least ten times. V is TRBV12-3 or TRBV12-4 and J is TRBJ2-1; no definite D call. The ends were cut back, 5 bases at V and 0 bases at J, with 17 bases in the middle. This CDR3 comprises 17 residues. CDR3 residues: CASSPPDGFSSYNEQFF. The CDR3, as DNA: TGTGCCAGCAGTCCACCGGACGGTTTTAGCTCCTACAATGAGCAGTTCTTC.

V is TRBV19 and J is TRBJ1-1; no definite D call. The germline V and J ends were trimmed by 5 bases and 1 base, with 14 bases remaining between them. Germline CDR1 and CDR2: LNHDA and SQIVND (reference sequence). The CDR3 has 15 amino acids. The CDR3 protein is CASSEVSHPNTEAFF. As DNA, the CDR3 is TGTGCCAGTAGTGAAGTCAGCCACCCGAACACTGAAGCTTTCTTT.

This clonotype was found a few times. The chain couples TRBV6-5 to TRBJ2-7, with a possible D match to TRBD2 (6 bases). Germline V gives CDR1 MNHEY, CDR2 SVGAGI. The CDR3 extends over 14 amino acids. V was cut by 4 bases and J by 6 bases, with 16 bases left in between. In DNA, the CDR3 is TGTGCCAGCAGTTTCACTGGAGGGCCGTCCGAGCAGTACTTC. It is translated as CASSFTGGPSEQYF.

Note on this clonotype: Just one base apart from a much larger clone, this may be a read error. V is TRBV29-1 and J is TRBJ1-3, with D uncertain. CDR1 SQVTM and CDR2 ANQGSEA come from the germline V gene. The CDR3 spans 10 residues. V lost 6 bases and J lost 4, with 4 bases in between. CDR3 DNA sequence: TGCAGCGTCTCGGGAAACACCATATATTTT. Its translation: CSVSGNTIYF.

This clonotype was detected ten times or more. The J gene is TRBJ1-6, the V gene TRBV15; D not resolved. Deletions cut 1 base from V and 0 bases from J, with 4 bases between. The CDR3 is 15 amino acids. Germline V gives CDR1 LNHNV, CDR2 YYDKDF (reference sequence). CDR3 in DNA: TGTGCCACCAGCAGAGGGGACTCCTATAATTCACCCCTCCACTTT. Its protein product is CATSRGDSYNSPLHF.

V usage is TRBV14 and J usage is TRBJ2-1; 13 nucleotides agree with TRBD2. The V segment lost 4 bases and the J segment 7 bases; nucleotides outside the gene matches: 10. Germline assignment: CDR1 SGHDN and CDR2 FVKESK. The CDR3 totals 17 residues. The CDR3 loop is CASSLLPGLAGMNEQFF. The CDR3 DNA reads as TGTGCCAGCAGCCTCCTCCCGGGACTAGCGGGAATGAATGAGCAGTTCTTC.

The sample holds many counts of this clonotype. This chain uses TRBV27 with TRBJ2-3, with a weak D call TRBD1 (6 bases). The CDR3 runs to 14 residues. V was shortened by 6 bases and J by 3 bases, with 13 bases between the two germline ends. The germline V gene has CDR1 MNHEY and CDR2 SMNVEV (reference sequence). The DNA of the CDR3 is TGTGCCAGCAGGGACAGTCTTACGACAGATACGCAGTATTTT. Amino acids: CASRDSLTTDTQYF.

The V and J genes are TRBV18 and TRBJ1-5; D is ambiguous. Trimming stripped 3 bases from V and 7 bases from J, with 19 bases between. Germline loops: CDR1 KGHSH, CDR2 LQKENI. This CDR3 comprises 16 residues. DNA for the CDR3: TGTGCCAGCTCACCTGGAGGGATAGATCTCAAGCAGCCCCAGCATTTT. Its translation: CASSPGGIDLKQPQHF.

This clonotype was counted at least ten times. CDR3 in DNA: TGTGCCAGCAGACAAACACCAGCGAGCTCCTACAATGAGCAGTTCTTC. As protein: CASRQTPASSYNEQFF. The chain couples TRBV6-2 or TRBV6-3 to TRBJ2-1; D is undetermined. Trimming stripped 6 bases from V and 0 bases from J, with 15 bases between. The CDR3 extends over 16 amino acids. Germline V gene sequence: CDR1 MNHEY, CDR2 SVGEGT.

This clonotype was seen ten or more times. V gene TRBV29-1 combines with J gene TRBJ2-2; D gene ambiguous. V was cut by 2 bases and J by 1 base, with 5 bases left in between. CDR3 length: 13 residues. The germline CDR1 and CDR2 sequences are SQVTM and ANQGSEA. The CDR3 protein is CSVEPENTGELFF. The DNA for the CDR3 is TGCAGCGTTGAACCAGAGAACACCGGGGAGCTGTTTTTT.

This clonotype has ten or more counts. The rearrangement joins TRBV30 to TRBJ1-4; D is unclear. The CDR3 covers 15 residues. The germline V gene encodes CDR1 GTSNPN and CDR2 SVGIG (reference sequence). V was clipped by 5 bases and J by 0 bases, with 13 bases between them. The CDR3 loop is CAWDFGGPTNEKLFF. As DNA, the CDR3 is TGTGCCTGGGATTTCGGAGGACCAACTAATGAAAAACTGTTTTTT.

This clonotype has a handful of counts. J is TRBJ2-7 and V is TRBV20-1, with a weak D call TRBD2 (6 bases). V was clipped by 1 base and J by 2 bases, with 15 bases between them. Germline CDR1 DFQATT, CDR2 SNEGSKA (reference sequence). The CDR3 consists of 15 residues. CDR3: CSARAAGLPTYEQYF. CDR3 nucleotides: TGCAGTGCTAGAGCCGCGGGACTGCCGACCTACGAGCAGTACTTC.

The gene calls are TRBV7-2 and TRBJ1-6; D remains ambiguous. This CDR3 is 14 amino acids long. Looked up from germline, CDR1 is SGHTA and CDR2 is FQGNSA. V shed 2 bases and J shed 7 bases, with 9 bases lying between them. The CDR3 region is CASSLLRINSPLHF. The CDR3 bases are TGTGCCAGCAGCTTATTGCGGATAAATTCACCCCTCCACTTT.

This clonotype was observed at least ten times. The chain uses TRBV12-3 or TRBV12-4 and TRBJ1-3, with D hard to call. The V gene lost 1 base and the J gene lost 1 base, with 8 bases spanning the gap. This CDR3 contains 15 residues. The CDR3 protein is CASSLDRVSGNTIYF. The CDR3 DNA sequence: TGTGCCAGCAGTTTAGATCGGGTGTCTGGAAACACCATATATTTT.

The rearrangement links TRBV4-3 to TRBJ2-3, with 8 bases fitting TRBD2. V was clipped by 5 bases and J by 2 bases; unmatched bases: 12. Looked up from germline, CDR1 is LGHNA and CDR2 is YSLEER. This CDR3 has 17 residues. Here the CDR3 DNA reads TGCGCCAGCAGCTACGGTCGGGGGGGAGCATACACAGATACGCAGTATTTT. It codes for CASSYGRGGAYTDTQYF.

This clonotype has at least ten counts. This chain connects TRBV20-1 to TRBJ1-6; D possibly corresponds to TRBD1 (6 bases). Germline V lookup: CDR1 DFQATT, CDR2 SNEGSKA (reference sequence). The length of the CDR3 is 13 residues. Trimming cost V 2 bases and J 8 bases, with 10 bases left between them. CDR3 amino acids: CSARRGGDSPLHF. CDR3 DNA: TGCAGTGCTAGAAGGGGGGGAGATTCACCCCTCCACTTT.